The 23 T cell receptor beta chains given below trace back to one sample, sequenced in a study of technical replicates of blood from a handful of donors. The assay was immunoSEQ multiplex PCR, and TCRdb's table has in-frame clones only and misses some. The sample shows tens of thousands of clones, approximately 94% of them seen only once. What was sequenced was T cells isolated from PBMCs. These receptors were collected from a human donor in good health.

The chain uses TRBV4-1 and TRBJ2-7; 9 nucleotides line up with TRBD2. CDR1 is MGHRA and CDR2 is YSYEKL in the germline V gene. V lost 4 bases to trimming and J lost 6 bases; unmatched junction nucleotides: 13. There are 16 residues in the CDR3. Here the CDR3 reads CASSRSGTSLLVEQYF. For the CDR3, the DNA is TGCGCCAGCAGCCGATCCGGGACTAGCCTCCTGGTCGAGCAGTACTTC.

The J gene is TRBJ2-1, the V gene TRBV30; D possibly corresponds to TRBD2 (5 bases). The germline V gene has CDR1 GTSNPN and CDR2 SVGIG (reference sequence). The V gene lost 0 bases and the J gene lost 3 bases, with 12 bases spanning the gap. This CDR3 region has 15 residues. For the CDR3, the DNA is TGTGCCTGGAGTGTACGAGGGCACGTCTACAATGAGCAGTTCTTC. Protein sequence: CAWSVRGHVYNEQFF.

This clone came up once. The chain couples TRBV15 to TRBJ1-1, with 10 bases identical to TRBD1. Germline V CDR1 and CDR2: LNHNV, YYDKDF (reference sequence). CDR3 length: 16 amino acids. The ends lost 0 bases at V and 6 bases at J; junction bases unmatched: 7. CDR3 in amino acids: CATSRDSRDRGPEAFF. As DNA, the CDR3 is TGTGCCACCAGCAGAGATTCCCGGGACAGGGGACCTGAAGCTTTCTTT.

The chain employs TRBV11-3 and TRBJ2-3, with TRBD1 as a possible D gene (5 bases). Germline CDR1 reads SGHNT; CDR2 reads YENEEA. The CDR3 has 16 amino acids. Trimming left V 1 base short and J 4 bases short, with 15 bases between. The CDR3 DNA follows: TGTGCCAGCAGCTTAGGATCTGGTAGGGGCCCAGATACGCAGTATTTT. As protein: CASSLGSGRGPDTQYF.

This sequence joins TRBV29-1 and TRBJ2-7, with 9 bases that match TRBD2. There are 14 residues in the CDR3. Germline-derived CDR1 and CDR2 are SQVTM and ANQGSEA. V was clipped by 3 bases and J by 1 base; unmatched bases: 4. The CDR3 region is CSVDLSGRSYEQYF. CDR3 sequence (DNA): TGCAGCGTTGATCTAAGCGGGAGGTCCTACGAGCAGTACTTC.

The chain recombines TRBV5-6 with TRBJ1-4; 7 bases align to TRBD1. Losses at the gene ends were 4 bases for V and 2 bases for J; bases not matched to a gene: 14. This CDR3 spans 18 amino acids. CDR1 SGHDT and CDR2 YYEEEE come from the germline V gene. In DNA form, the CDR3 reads TGTGCCAGCAGCCGACAGGGCGGATCATCGTTTACTAATGAAAAACTGTTTTTT. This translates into CASSRQGGSSFTNEKLFF.

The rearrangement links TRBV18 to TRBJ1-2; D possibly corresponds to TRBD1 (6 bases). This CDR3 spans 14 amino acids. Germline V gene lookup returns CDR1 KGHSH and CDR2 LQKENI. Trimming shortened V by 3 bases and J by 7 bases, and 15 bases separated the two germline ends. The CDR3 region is CASSPPPGTLGYTF. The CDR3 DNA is TGTGCCAGCTCACCCCCACCCGGGACACTTGGCTACACCTTC.

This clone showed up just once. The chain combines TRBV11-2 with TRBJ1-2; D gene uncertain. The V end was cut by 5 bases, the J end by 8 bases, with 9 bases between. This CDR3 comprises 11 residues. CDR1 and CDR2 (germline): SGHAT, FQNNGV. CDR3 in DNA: TGTGCCAGCAGCATAGTACGGGGCTACACCTTC. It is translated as CASSIVRGYTF.

The CDR3 here is CASTVLGGANEKLFF. CDR3 nucleotides: TGCGCCAGCACGGTCCTGGGGGGGGCGAATGAAAAACTGTTTTTT. This rearrangement joins TRBV5-1 to TRBJ1-4, with D possibly TRBD1 on 6 matching bases. The germline V gene has CDR1 SGHRS and CDR2 YFSETQ. V dropped 6 bases and J dropped 5 bases, with 17 bases sitting between them. The CDR3 has 15 residues.

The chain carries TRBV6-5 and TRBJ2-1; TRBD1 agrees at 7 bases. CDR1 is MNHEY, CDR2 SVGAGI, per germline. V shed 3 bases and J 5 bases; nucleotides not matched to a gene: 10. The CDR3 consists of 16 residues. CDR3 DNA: TGTGCCAGCAGTTATTACGAGGGGGCTAGCCACAATGAGCAGTTCTTC. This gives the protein CASSYYEGASHNEQFF.

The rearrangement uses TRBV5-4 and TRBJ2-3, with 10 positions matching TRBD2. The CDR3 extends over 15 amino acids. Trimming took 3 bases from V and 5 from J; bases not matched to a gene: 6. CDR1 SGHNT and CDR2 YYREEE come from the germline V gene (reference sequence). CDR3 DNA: TGTGCCAGCAGCTCGAGCGGGGGGGCTGGAGATACGCAGTATTTT. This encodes CASSSSGGAGDTQYF.

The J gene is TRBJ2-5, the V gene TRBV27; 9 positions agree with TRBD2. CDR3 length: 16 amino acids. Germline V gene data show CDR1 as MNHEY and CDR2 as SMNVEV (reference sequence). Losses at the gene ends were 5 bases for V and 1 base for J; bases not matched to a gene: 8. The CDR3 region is CASSAPAGGFQETQYF. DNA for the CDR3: TGTGCCAGCAGTGCCCCGGCGGGGGGGTTCCAAGAGACCCAGTACTTC.

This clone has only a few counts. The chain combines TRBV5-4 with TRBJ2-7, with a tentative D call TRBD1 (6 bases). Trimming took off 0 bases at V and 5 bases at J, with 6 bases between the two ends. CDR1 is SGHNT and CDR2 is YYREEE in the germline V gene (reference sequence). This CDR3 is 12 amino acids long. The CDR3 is CASSLDRDEQYF. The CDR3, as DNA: TGTGCCAGCAGCTTGGACAGGGACGAGCAGTACTTC.

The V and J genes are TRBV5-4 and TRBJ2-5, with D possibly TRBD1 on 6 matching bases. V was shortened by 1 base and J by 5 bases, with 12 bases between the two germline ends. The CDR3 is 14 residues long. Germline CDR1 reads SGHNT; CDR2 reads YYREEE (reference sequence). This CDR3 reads CASSLYSGDETQYF. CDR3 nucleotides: TGTGCCAGCAGCTTGTATTCAGGGGATGAGACCCAGTACTTC. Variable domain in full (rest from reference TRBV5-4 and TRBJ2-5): ETGVTQSPTHLIKTRGQQVTLRCSSQSGHNTVSWYQQALGQGPQFIFQYYREEENGRGNFPPRFSGLQFPNYSSELNVNALELDDSALYLCASSLYSGDETQYFGPGTRLLVL.

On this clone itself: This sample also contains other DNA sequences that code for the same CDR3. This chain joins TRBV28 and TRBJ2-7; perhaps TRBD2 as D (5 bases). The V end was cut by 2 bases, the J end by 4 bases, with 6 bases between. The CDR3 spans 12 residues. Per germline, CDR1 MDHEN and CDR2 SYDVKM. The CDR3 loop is CASSLRGYEQYF. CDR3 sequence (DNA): TGTGCCAGCAGTTTACGCGGGTACGAGCAGTACTTC.

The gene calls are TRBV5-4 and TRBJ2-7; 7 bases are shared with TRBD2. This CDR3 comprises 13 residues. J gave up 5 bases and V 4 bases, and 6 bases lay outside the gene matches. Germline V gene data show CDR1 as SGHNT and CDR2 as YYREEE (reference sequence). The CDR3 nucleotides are TGTGCCAGCAGCCCGGGGAGCGGGGACGAGCAGTACTTC. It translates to CASSPGSGDEQYF.

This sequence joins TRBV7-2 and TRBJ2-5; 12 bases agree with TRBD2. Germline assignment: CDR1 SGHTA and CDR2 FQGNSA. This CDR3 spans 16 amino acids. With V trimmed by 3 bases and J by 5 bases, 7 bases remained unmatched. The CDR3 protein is CASSFGLAGGRETQYF. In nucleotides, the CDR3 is TGTGCCAGCAGCTTTGGCCTAGCGGGAGGGAGGGAGACCCAGTACTTC.

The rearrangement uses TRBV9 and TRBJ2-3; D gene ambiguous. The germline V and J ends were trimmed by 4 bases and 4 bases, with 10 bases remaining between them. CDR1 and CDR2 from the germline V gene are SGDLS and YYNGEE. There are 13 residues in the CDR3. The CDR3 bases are TGTGCCAGCAGCCTAGGAGTTTCAGATACGCAGTATTTT. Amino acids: CASSLGVSDTQYF. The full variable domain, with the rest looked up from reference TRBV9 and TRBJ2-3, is DSGVTQTPKHLITATGQRVTLRCSPRSGDLSVYWYQQSLDQGLQFLIQYYNGEERAKGNILERFSAQQFPDLHSELNLSSLELGDSALYFCASSLGVSDTQYFGPGTRLTVL.

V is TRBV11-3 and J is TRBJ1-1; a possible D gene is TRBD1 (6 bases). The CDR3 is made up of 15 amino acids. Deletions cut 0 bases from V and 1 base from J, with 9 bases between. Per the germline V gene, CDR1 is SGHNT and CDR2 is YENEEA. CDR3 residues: CASSLDGQTNTEAFF. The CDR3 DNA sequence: TGTGCCAGCAGCTTAGATGGACAGACGAACACTGAAGCTTTCTTT.

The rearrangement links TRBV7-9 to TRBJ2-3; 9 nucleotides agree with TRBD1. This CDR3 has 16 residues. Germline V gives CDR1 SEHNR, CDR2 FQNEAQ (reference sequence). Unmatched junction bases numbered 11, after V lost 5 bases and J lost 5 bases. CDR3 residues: CASSITGGAVGDTQYF. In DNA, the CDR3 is TGTGCCAGCAGCATTACAGGGGGCGCCGTAGGAGATACGCAGTATTTT.

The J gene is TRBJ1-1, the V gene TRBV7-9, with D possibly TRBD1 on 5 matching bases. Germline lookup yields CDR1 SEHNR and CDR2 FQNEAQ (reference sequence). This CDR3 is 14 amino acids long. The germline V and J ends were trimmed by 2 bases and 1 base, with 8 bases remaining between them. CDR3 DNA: TGTGCCAGCAGCTTAACAGGAGAGAACACTGAAGCTTTCTTT. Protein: CASSLTGENTEAFF.

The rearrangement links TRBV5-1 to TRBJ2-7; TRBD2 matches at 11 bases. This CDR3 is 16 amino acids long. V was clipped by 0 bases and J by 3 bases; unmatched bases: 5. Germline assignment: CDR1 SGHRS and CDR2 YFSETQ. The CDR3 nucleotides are TGCGCCAGCAGCTTGGGAGCTAGCGGGAGGAACTACGAGCAGTACTTC. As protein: CASSLGASGRNYEQYF. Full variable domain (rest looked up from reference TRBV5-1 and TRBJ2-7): KAGVTQTPRYLIKTRGQQVTLSCSPISGHRSVSWYQQTPGQGLQFLFEYFSETQRNKGNFPGRFSGRQFSNSRSEMNVSTLELGDSALYLCASSLGASGRNYEQYFGPGTRLTVT.

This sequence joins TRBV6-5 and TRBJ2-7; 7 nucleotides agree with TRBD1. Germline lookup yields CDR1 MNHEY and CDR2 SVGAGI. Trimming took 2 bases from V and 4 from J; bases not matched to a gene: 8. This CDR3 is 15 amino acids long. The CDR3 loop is CASSYVGGAQYEQYF. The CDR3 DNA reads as TGTGCCAGCAGTTACGTAGGGGGCGCTCAGTACGAGCAGTACTTC.